This T cell receptor beta chain originates from a study of human T cells and chemical hapten exposure. In the study overall: In the sensitization step, 2% DPC was placed on approximately 2 cm by approximately 2 cm of upper inner arm skin. Per-sample TCR yields varied mainly from small pooled library volume differences. Notes on the study in general: No shift was seen in TCRs above 1 in 1000 frequency with DPC sensitization.

Regarding this clonotype: Antigen specificity is unknown.

Time point defined: pre-sensitization, week 0. Treatment reported: therapeutic diphenylcyclopropenone sensitization with weekly scalp DPC. V was shortened by 3 bases and J by 8 bases, with 9 bases between the two germline ends. Germline CDR1 KGHDR, CDR2 SFDVKD. The CDR3 runs 12 residues. One entry per CDR3 protein, called by TCRdb with MiXCR from the RACE reads. The table has about 120,000 distinct CDR3 sequences, roughly 14% seen once; the top ten hold about 3%. The V and J genes are TRBV24-1 and TRBJ1-2; D is unclear. The receptor was isolated from a young woman with alopecia areata. Some clones in this sample may be carry-over from other donors' samples. The input for sequencing was whole blood, taken in connection with sensitization to the hapten diphenylcyclopropenone (DPC). CDR3 sequence: CATSDADRGYTF. CDR3 nucleotides: TGTGCCACCAGTGATGCGGACCGGGGCTACACCTTC.